The 8 T cell receptor beta chains in this list originate from one sample, sequenced in a study of blood T cell repertoires in COVID-19. Sequencing was performed with immunoSEQ multiplex PCR; in TCRdb, only in-frame clones are kept and a portion is missing. Altogether 200,000 to 250,000 clones are present, about 80% being singletons, with the ten largest covering 1.5% to 2%. The source material was peripheral blood. The origin of the receptors is a woman of 80 years or more with acute or convalescent COVID-19.

The chain combines TRBV5-4 with TRBJ2-2, with 8 bases that match TRBD1. V trimming: 0 bases; J trimming: 6 bases; junction bases outside the gene matches: 1. CDR1 is SGHNT, CDR2 YYREEE, per germline (reference sequence). The CDR3 extends over 14 amino acids. The CDR3 sequence: CASSLDRGAGELFF. CDR3 DNA sequence: TGTGCCAGCAGCTTGGACAGGGGGGCCGGGGAGCTGTTTTTT.

CDR3 nucleotides: TGTGCCAGCAGCTTAGCGACTAGCGGGGGGAGTGAGCAGTTCTTC. This codes for CASSLATSGGSEQFF. V is TRBV7-7 and J is TRBJ2-1, with TRBD2 matching 13 bases. Germline V CDR1 and CDR2: SSHAT, FNYEAQ (reference sequence). The CDR3 contains 15 residues. J was trimmed by 9 bases and V by 0 bases; bases with no gene match: 2.

The chain has TRBV10-1 and TRBJ2-1; D unclear. The V gene's germline CDR1 is WNHNN and CDR2 SYGVQD (reference sequence). The CDR3 has 14 amino acids. V shed 1 base and J shed 0 bases, with 4 bases lying between them. Written as DNA, the CDR3 is TGCGCCAGCAGTGAGTTCAACTCCTACAATGAGCAGTTCTTC. Protein sequence: CASSEFNSYNEQFF.

The genes are TRBV6-2 or TRBV6-3 and TRBJ1-1; D gene unclear. The germline CDR1 and CDR2 sequences are MNHEY and SVGEGT. The CDR3 totals 14 residues. The V end was cut by 0 bases, the J end by 1 base, with 6 bases between. In DNA form, the CDR3 reads TGTGCCAGCAGTTACTCGACAAGGAACACTGAAGCTTTCTTT. It codes for CASSYSTRNTEAFF.

In nucleotides, the CDR3 is TGTGCCAGCAGCTTCCCGGACAGGGGGATCTATGGCTACACCTTC. Amino acids: CASSFPDRGIYGYTF. This chain connects TRBV7-9 to TRBJ1-2; 10 bases match TRBD1. V trimming: 3 bases; J trimming: 4 bases; junction bases outside the gene matches: 5. Germline V lookup: CDR1 SEHNR, CDR2 FQNEAQ (reference sequence). The CDR3 is made up of 15 amino acids.

The rearrangement uses TRBV28 and TRBJ1-3, with D possibly matching TRBD1 (6 bases). Trimming removed 2 bases at V and 6 bases at J, with 11 bases between. CDR1 is MDHEN and CDR2 is SYDVKM in the germline V gene. The CDR3 is made up of 14 amino acids. This chain's CDR3 is CASSLMGALNTIYF. The CDR3 DNA reads TGTGCCAGCAGTTTAATGGGGGCGTTAAACACCATATATTTT. The full variable domain, its missing parts supplied by reference TRBV28 and TRBJ1-3, is DVKVTQSSRYLVKRTGEKVFLECVQDMDHENMFWYRQDPGLGLRLIYFSYDVKMKEKGDIPEGYSVSREKKERFSLILESASTNQTSMYLCASSLMGALNTIYFGEGSWLTVV.

The genes are TRBV2 and TRBJ2-3; D uncertain. Deletions cut 2 bases from V and 2 bases from J, with 8 bases between. The CDR3 is 14 amino acids. CDR1 and CDR2 (germline): SNHLY, FYNNEI. The CDR3 nucleotides read TGTGCCAGCAGTGAACTAGGTTTCACAGATACGCAGTATTTT. Its protein is CASSELGFTDTQYF.

The chain combines TRBV28 with TRBJ2-7; 10 bases agree with TRBD1. This CDR3 contains 16 residues. Germline lookup yields CDR1 MDHEN and CDR2 SYDVKM. The J segment lost 7 bases and the V segment lost 4 bases, leaving 13 bases of the junction unmatched. The CDR3, as DNA: TGTGCCAGCAGTTCCTTAGAGGGACAGGGGTTGAAAGAGCAGTACTTC. Translated: CASSSLEGQGLKEQYF.